The subject of this entry is one TCR beta chain. Its matching antigen is unknown. This sample stems from a study of a mutant IDH1 vaccine in newly diagnosed glioma. Across the study: Treated patients were roughly 60% male, about 40% female, mean age approximately 40 years. Previous care, which was radiotherapy, temozolomide, or both, most often involved both. The study, taken as a whole, reports: Top-clonotype changes in peripheral T cells seemed unrelated to pseudoprogression. In 80% to 95% of patients, immune responses induced by the vaccine occurred.

Germline CDR1 and CDR2: MDHEN and SYDVKM. The CDR3 is 15 residues long. Losses at the gene ends were 5 bases for V and 5 bases for J; bases not matched to a gene: 11. TCRdb keeps only in-frame clones here, not all; method: immunoSEQ multiplex PCR. Altogether about 46,000 clones are present, approximately 90% being singletons, with the ten largest covering 2.4%. The time point denotes: baseline, week 1 (first vaccination visit). Described treatment: pre-vaccination baseline after standard-of-care therapy. The clonotype comes from a man aged 35 to 55 with glioma. The J gene is TRBJ2-7, the V gene TRBV28, with 8 positions matching TRBD2. Sequenced here: PBMCs, sampled from a glioma patient treated with radiotherapy, temozolomide or both. CDR3 bases: TGTGCCAGCAGTCTCCCGGGACTAGGGGGTAACGAGCAGTACTTC. Protein: CASSLPGLGGNEQYF.